The 12 T cell receptor beta chains presented below share a single source sample, sequenced in a study of CD8 T cells in ankylosing spondylitis. Via MiXCR, TCRdb re-called the 5' RACE reads, giving one row per CDR3 protein. The sample lists about 270,000 distinct CDR3 sequences; 30% to 35% were seen once. Input material: blood, either unsorted or a sorted T cell fraction (not recorded which). Source of these receptors: a male donor with ankylosing spondylitis or in good health (not recorded which).

The V call is TRBV11-2, the J call TRBJ2-3; 8 bases fit TRBD1. This CDR3 spans 15 amino acids. Germline lookup yields CDR1 SGHAT and CDR2 FQNNGV. J was trimmed by 0 bases and V by 5 bases; bases with no gene match: 4. In nucleotides, the CDR3 is TGTGCCAGCAGCCCTTGGACAGGGAGCACAGATACGCAGTATTTT. Translation gives CASSPWTGSTDTQYF. The complete variable domain, with remaining parts taken from reference TRBV11-2 and TRBJ2-3, reads EAGVAQSPRYKIIEKRQSVAFWCNPISGHATLYWYQQILGQGPKLLIQFQNNGVVDDSQLPKDRFSAERLKGVDSTLKIQPAKLEDSAVYLCASSPWTGSTDTQYFGPGTRLTVL.

This chain joins TRBV6-5 and TRBJ2-4; D may be TRBD2 (6 bases). Germline CDR1 is MNHEY and CDR2 is SVGAGI. The V end lost 4 bases, the J end lost 3 bases, and 10 bases lay between the germline ends. This CDR3 spans 14 amino acids. The CDR3 protein is CASSLTEGKNIQYF. CDR3 coding DNA: TGTGCCAGCAGTTTGACGGAGGGCAAAAACATTCAGTACTTC.

The V and J genes are TRBV5-5 and TRBJ2-3; TRBD2 is a possible D gene (6 bases). CDR1 SGHKS and CDR2 YYEKEE come from the germline V gene (reference sequence). This CDR3 comprises 15 residues. V was cut by 4 bases and J by 0 bases, with 12 bases left in between. In DNA form, the CDR3 reads TGTGCCAGCAGCCTGGACTACCTCAGCACAGATACGCAGTATTTT. Protein product: CASSLDYLSTDTQYF.

The gene calls are TRBV12-3 or TRBV12-4 and TRBJ2-3; no clear D. Trimming left V 3 bases short and J 0 bases short, with 4 bases between. The CDR3 has 13 amino acids. The CDR3 protein is CASSLMSTDTQYF. The CDR3 DNA follows: TGTGCCAGCAGTTTGATGAGCACAGATACGCAGTATTTT.

The chain couples TRBV6-1 to TRBJ1-1, with TRBD1 identical over 8 bases. The CDR3 is made up of 15 amino acids. From germline, CDR1 is MNHNS and CDR2 SASEGT. V was clipped by 8 bases and J by 5 bases; unmatched bases: 13. CDR3 nucleotides: TGTGCCAGCCAGGACAGGGTAATGGGAGGAACTGAAGCTTTCTTT. Translated, it gives CASQDRVMGGTEAFF.

This clonotype was counted a few times. The chain uses TRBV12-3 or TRBV12-4 and TRBJ1-1, with D possibly being TRBD1 (6 bases). The CDR3 consists of 16 residues. V was cut by 3 bases and J by 4 bases, with 18 bases left in between. The CDR3 region is CASSLATGPGVTEAFF. CDR3 sequence (DNA): TGTGCCAGCAGTTTGGCTACAGGGCCGGGTGTCACTGAAGCTTTCTTT.

The rearrangement links TRBV6-1 to TRBJ2-4; 10 bases are a match to TRBD1. Germline CDR1 MNHNS, CDR2 SASEGT. CDR3 length equals 13 residues. V gave up 6 bases and J gave up 5 bases; unmatched junction bases: 1. The CDR3 spells CASRTGGENIQYF. As DNA, the CDR3 is TGTGCCAGCAGGACAGGGGGCGAAAACATTCAGTACTTC.

The CDR3 nucleotides read TGTGCCAGCAGTGAGCTGCGGCTTTCCTACGAGCAGTACTTC. Protein sequence: CASSELRLSYEQYF. V usage is TRBV6-1 and J usage is TRBJ2-7, with D hard to call. Germline CDR1 and CDR2: MNHNS and SASEGT. CDR3 length equals 14 residues. V lost 3 bases and J 1 base, leaving 10 bases between the germline ends.

V usage is TRBV21-1 and J usage is TRBJ2-1; no check of the table's D call, TRBD2, against the DNA was made. TRBV21-1 is tagged as a pseudogene. The CDR3 spans 20 residues. In nucleotides, the CDR3 is TGTGCCAGCAGCAAGGGGACTAGCGGGGCGACACTGAGCTCCTACAATGAGCAGTTCTTC. Its translation: CASSKGTSGATLSSYNEQFF.

The J gene is TRBJ2-5, the V gene TRBV7-9; TRBD2 matches at 9 bases. Germline CDR1 reads SEHNR; CDR2 reads FQNEAQ (reference sequence). This CDR3 region has 15 residues. V lost 6 bases and J lost 2; bases outside the gene matches: 7. In DNA form, the CDR3 reads TGTGCCAGCAGGGTTAGCGGGGGCCCACAAGAGACCCAGTACTTC. This gives the protein CASRVSGGPQETQYF.

This clonotype has a handful of counts. The rearrangement links TRBV20-1 to TRBJ2-5; D is perhaps TRBD2 (6 bases). This CDR3 contains 15 residues. V was shortened by 2 bases and J by 0 bases, with 13 bases between the two germline ends. The germline gives CDR1 DFQATT, CDR2 SNEGSKA (reference sequence). Here the CDR3 reads CSARRLVGNQETQYF. The CDR3 DNA reads TGCAGTGCTAGACGACTAGTTGGCAACCAAGAGACCCAGTACTTC.

CDR3 bases: TGTGCCAGCAGCCAAACGTCCGTACAGCCCCAGCATTTT. Its translation is CASSQTSVQPQHF. This rearrangement joins TRBV6-1 to TRBJ1-5, with D uncertain. CDR3 length: 13 amino acids. Trimming took 6 bases from V and 7 from J, leaving 13 bases between them. Germline CDR1 reads MNHNS; CDR2 reads SASEGT.